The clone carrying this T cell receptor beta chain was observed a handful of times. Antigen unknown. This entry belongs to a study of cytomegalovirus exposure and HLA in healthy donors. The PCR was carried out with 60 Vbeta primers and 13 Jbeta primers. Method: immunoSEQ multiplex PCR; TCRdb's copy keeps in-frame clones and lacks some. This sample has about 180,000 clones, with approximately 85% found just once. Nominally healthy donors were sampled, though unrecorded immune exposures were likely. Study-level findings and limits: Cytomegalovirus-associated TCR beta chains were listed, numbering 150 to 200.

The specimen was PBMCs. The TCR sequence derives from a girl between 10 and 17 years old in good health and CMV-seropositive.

CDR3 sequence reads: CASSAMTGTGANVLTF. For the CDR3, the DNA is TGTGCCAGCAGTGCAATGACAGGGACTGGGGCCAACGTCCTGACTTTC. V gene TRBV25-1 combines with J gene TRBJ2-6; 7 bases align to TRBD1. The CDR3 is made up of 16 amino acids. V gave up 4 bases and J gave up 2 bases; unmatched junction bases: 5. The germline gives CDR1 MGHDK, CDR2 SYGVNS.